The 23 T cell receptor beta chains presented below share a single source sample, sequenced in a study of control samples from healthy donors and cancer patients. Generated by immunoSEQ multiplex PCR, the TCRdb table keeps only in-frame clones and is missing some. The table records about 89,000 clones, around 85% of them present only once. Sequenced: blood. The receptors stem from a woman in her forties in good health.

The chain combines TRBV19 with TRBJ2-1, with TRBD1 matching over 9 bases. With 5 bases clipped from V and 8 bases from J, the junction kept 7 bases outside the gene matches. The CDR3 has 14 residues. Germline CDR1 reads LNHDA; CDR2 reads SQIVND (reference sequence). The CDR3: CASSRDRDTHEQFF. The CDR3, as DNA: TGTGCCAGTAGTCGGGACAGGGACACCCATGAGCAGTTCTTC.

The rearrangement joins TRBV3-1 (or the pseudogene TRBV3-2) to TRBJ1-2; D call uncertain. The CDR3 spans 14 residues. In germline, CDR1 is LGHDT, CDR2 YNNKEL (reference sequence). Between the trimmed V and J ends, which lost 3 bases and 4 bases, there was a span of 12 bases. CDR3 amino acids: CASSHSGRTYGYTF. Written as DNA, the CDR3 is TGTGCCAGCAGCCATTCCGGCCGGACCTATGGCTACACCTTC.

The V and J genes are TRBV10-3 and TRBJ2-3; no clear D. Per germline, CDR1 ENHRY and CDR2 SYGVKD. The length of the CDR3 is 11 residues. V was clipped by 0 bases and J by 9 bases, with 4 bases between them. In DNA form, the CDR3 reads TGTGCCATCAGTGAGTCGGACACGCAGTATTTT. It encodes CAISESDTQYF.

The chain uses TRBV5-1 and TRBJ2-3; D is possibly TRBD2 (7 bases). The length of the CDR3 is 15 residues. Germline V lookup: CDR1 SGHRS, CDR2 YFSETQ. With 0 bases removed from V and 5 bases from J, the gap between germline ends came to 13 bases. The CDR3 loop is CASSLVGGRLDTQYF. The CDR3 DNA reads TGCGCCAGCAGCTTGGTGGGGGGGCGGTTAGATACGCAGTATTTT. The full variable domain, rest sourced from reference TRBV5-1 and TRBJ2-3, is KAGVTQTPRYLIKTRGQQVTLSCSPISGHRSVSWYQQTPGQGLQFLFEYFSETQRNKGNFPGRFSGRQFSNSRSEMNVSTLELGDSALYLCASSLVGGRLDTQYFGPGTRLTVL.

The rearrangement uses TRBV4-3 and TRBJ1-2; D is unclear. V lost 1 base to trimming and J lost 1 base, with 10 bases between them. The CDR3 loop spans 15 amino acids. Germline V gene lookup returns CDR1 LGHNA and CDR2 YSLEER. In DNA form, the CDR3 reads TGCGCCAGCAGCCAAGTGGGCCGCCTTAACTATGGCTACACCTTC. This sequence encodes CASSQVGRLNYGYTF.

The chain has TRBV9 and TRBJ1-4, with 8 positions matching TRBD1. This CDR3 has 14 amino acids. Germline CDR1 and CDR2: SGDLS and YYNGEE. V lost 4 bases, J lost 6 bases, and 5 bases stayed unmatched. The CDR3 reads CASSRGQEYEKLFF. CDR3 in DNA: TGTGCCAGCAGCCGGGGACAGGAGTATGAAAAACTGTTTTTT.

This chain joins TRBV5-4 and TRBJ2-1, with D possibly matching TRBD2 (5 bases). V lost 2 bases to trimming and J lost 7 bases, with 16 bases between them. Germline CDR1 and CDR2: SGHNT and YYREEE (reference sequence). CDR3 length equals 15 residues. DNA for the CDR3: TGTGCCAGCAGCTTAGGGAGTGGTGGTTGGAATGAGCAGTTCTTC. It yields the protein CASSLGSGGWNEQFF. Using reference TRBV5-4 and TRBJ2-1 for the parts outside the CDR3, the full variable domain is ETGVTQSPTHLIKTRGQQVTLRCSSQSGHNTVSWYQQALGQGPQFIFQYYREEENGRGNFPPRFSGLQFPNYSSELNVNALELDDSALYLCASSLGSGGWNEQFFGPGTRLTVL.

This clone was counted a few times. The chain recombines TRBV7-9 with TRBJ2-1; TRBD2 matches at 9 bases. The ends lost 5 bases at V and 0 bases at J; junction bases unmatched: 14. Germline CDR1 is SEHNR and CDR2 is FQNEAQ (reference sequence). The CDR3 runs to 19 residues. The CDR3 DNA is TGTGCCAGCAGCGATATCGGAGTGGCGGGGGGGCGCTCCTACAATGAGCAGTTCTTC. The encoded protein is CASSDIGVAGGRSYNEQFF.

This clone was seen once. The rearrangement joins TRBV10-3 to TRBJ1-2; unclear D gene. Germline V CDR1 and CDR2: ENHRY, SYGVKD. The CDR3 runs 14 residues. Deletions cut 4 bases from V and 4 bases from J, with 13 bases between. In DNA form, the CDR3 reads TGTGCCATCAGTGCCGATATGCGCAGCTATGGCTACACCTTC. It encodes CAISADMRSYGYTF.

The chain employs TRBV27 and TRBJ1-2, with TRBD1 identical over 8 bases. The V and J ends lost 6 bases and 4 bases, in that order; junction bases with no gene match: 4. Germline V lookup: CDR1 MNHEY, CDR2 SMNVEV (reference sequence). The CDR3 length is 13 residues. Here the CDR3 DNA reads TGTGCCAGCAGCCCTACAGGGGGCTATGGCTACACCTTC. Protein product: CASSPTGGYGYTF.

This chain's CDR3 is CASRGAGQGAYEQYF. The DNA of the CDR3 is TGTGCCAGCAGGGGGGCCGGACAGGGCGCCTACGAGCAGTACTTC. The chain carries TRBV6-5 and TRBJ2-7, with TRBD1 identical over 8 bases. J lost 2 bases, V lost 6 bases, and 9 bases had no gene match. This CDR3 spans 15 amino acids. Germline CDR1 is MNHEY and CDR2 is SVGAGI.

The chain links TRBV11-3 to TRBJ1-1; 9 bases are a match to TRBD1. This CDR3 has 14 residues. The V and J ends lost 5 bases and 5 bases, in that order; junction bases with no gene match: 6. Germline assignment: CDR1 SGHNT and CDR2 YENEEA. CDR3 loop: CASSPGTGRTEAFF. CDR3 DNA: TGTGCCAGCAGCCCCGGGACAGGGAGGACTGAAGCTTTCTTT. Based on the CDR3 plus reference TRBV11-3 and TRBJ1-1, the full variable domain is EAGVVQSPRYKIIEKKQPVAFWCNPISGHNTLYWYLQNLGQGPELLIRYENEEAVDDSQLPKDRFSAERLKGVDSTLKIQPAELGDSAVYLCASSPGTGRTEAFFGQGTRLTVV.

This clone has only one observation. The chain has TRBV24-1 and TRBJ1-1, with 9 nucleotides matching TRBD1. Germline CDR1 KGHDR, CDR2 SFDVKD. The ends lost 2 bases at V and 4 bases at J; junction bases unmatched: 13. The CDR3 is made up of 18 amino acids. CDR3 bases: TGTGCCACCAGTGATTCTCCGGGACAGGGAGACGATGGCACTGAAGCTTTCTTT. Amino acid sequence: CATSDSPGQGDDGTEAFF.

The V gene is TRBV6-5, the J gene TRBJ2-7; D may correspond to TRBD1 or TRBD2 (5 bases each). This CDR3 is built from 12 residues. Germline CDR1 reads MNHEY; CDR2 reads SVGAGI. V gave up 2 bases and J gave up 5 bases, with 7 bases separating them. The CDR3 loop reads CASSYEGNEQYF. In DNA, the CDR3 is TGTGCCAGCAGTTACGAGGGGAACGAGCAGTACTTC.

The gene calls are TRBV9 and TRBJ2-1; no firm D call. Germline V lookup: CDR1 SGDLS, CDR2 YYNGEE. The CDR3 covers 14 residues. Trimming took off 0 bases at V and 4 bases at J, with 8 bases between the two ends. The CDR3 DNA reads TGTGCCAGCAGCGTAGGGGTGCTGTACAATGAGCAGTTCTTC. This sequence encodes CASSVGVLYNEQFF.

The sample holds a few counts of this clone. This rearrangement joins TRBV5-6 to TRBJ1-4; D not certain. In germline, CDR1 is SGHDT, CDR2 YYEEEE. The CDR3 contains 15 residues. The germline V and J ends were trimmed by 5 bases and 3 bases, with 14 bases remaining between them. The CDR3: CASRLKRRANEKLFF. The DNA of the CDR3 is TGTGCCAGCAGGCTAAAGAGGAGGGCTAATGAAAAACTGTTTTTT.

The chain is built from TRBV10-3 and TRBJ1-4; 7 nucleotides line up with TRBD1. Per the germline V gene, CDR1 is ENHRY and CDR2 is SYGVKD. V was clipped by 4 bases and J by 3 bases; unmatched bases: 8. This CDR3 is 16 amino acids long. The CDR3 is CAISGRQGGANEKLFF. CDR3 nucleotides: TGTGCCATCAGTGGGAGACAGGGTGGAGCTAATGAAAAACTGTTTTTT.

V and J are TRBV18 and TRBJ1-1, with 7 bases lining up with TRBD1. The CDR3 runs to 15 residues. The V gene's germline CDR1 is KGHSH and CDR2 LQKENI. After removal of 1 base from V and 0 bases from J, the junction contained 2 bases not matched to a gene. The CDR3 sequence: CASSPQGQMNTEAFF. CDR3 in DNA: TGTGCCAGCTCACCACAGGGACAGATGAACACTGAAGCTTTCTTT.

This chain connects TRBV7-8 to TRBJ2-6; D is ambiguous. There are 15 residues in the CDR3. In germline, CDR1 is SGHVS, CDR2 FQNEAQ. V gave up 1 base and J gave up 0 bases, with 4 bases separating them. The CDR3, as DNA: TGTGCCAGCAGCTTAGGCGTCTCTGGGGCCAACGTCCTGACTTTC. This translates into CASSLGVSGANVLTF.

The chain employs TRBV6-5 and TRBJ1-1, with D unclear. Germline lookup yields CDR1 MNHEY and CDR2 SVGAGI. Trimming removed 7 bases from V and 4 bases from J, with 16 bases in between. CDR3 length: 14 amino acids. This chain's CDR3 is CASKSGVWGTEAFF. CDR3 nucleotides: TGTGCCAGCAAGTCTGGAGTCTGGGGCACTGAAGCTTTCTTT.

The V and J genes are TRBV5-1 and TRBJ2-7, with 8 positions matching TRBD1. Germline CDR1 SGHRS, CDR2 YFSETQ. The CDR3 has 14 amino acids. V trimming: 7 bases; J trimming: 2 bases; junction bases outside the gene matches: 8. In nucleotides, the CDR3 is TGCGCCAGCGGCGAACACAGGGGGACCTACGAGCAGTACTTC. This sequence encodes CASGEHRGTYEQYF.

The chain couples TRBV7-2 to TRBJ1-3; D remains unclear. The CDR3 consists of 12 residues. In germline, CDR1 is SGHTA, CDR2 FQGNSA. V shed 6 bases and J shed 8 bases, with 11 bases lying between them. The CDR3 DNA reads TGTGCCAGCAGTTATGGAGAAGACACCATATATTTT. Protein product: CASSYGEDTIYF.

The V gene is TRBV7-2, the J gene TRBJ1-1; 8 bases match TRBD1. Unmatched junction bases numbered 9, after V lost 4 bases and J lost 5 bases. The CDR3 covers 15 residues. Per the germline V gene, CDR1 is SGHTA and CDR2 is FQGNSA. CDR3 nucleotides: TGTGCCAGCAGCTCGGTTGGACAGGGTATAACTGAAGCTTTCTTT. This codes for CASSSVGQGITEAFF. The full variable domain, completed using reference TRBV7-2 and TRBJ1-1, is GAGVSQSPSNKVTEKGKDVELRCDPISGHTALYWYRQSLGQGLEFLIYFQGNSAPDKSGLPSDRFSAERTGGSVSTLTIQRTQQEDSAVYLCASSSVGQGITEAFFGQGTRLTVV.